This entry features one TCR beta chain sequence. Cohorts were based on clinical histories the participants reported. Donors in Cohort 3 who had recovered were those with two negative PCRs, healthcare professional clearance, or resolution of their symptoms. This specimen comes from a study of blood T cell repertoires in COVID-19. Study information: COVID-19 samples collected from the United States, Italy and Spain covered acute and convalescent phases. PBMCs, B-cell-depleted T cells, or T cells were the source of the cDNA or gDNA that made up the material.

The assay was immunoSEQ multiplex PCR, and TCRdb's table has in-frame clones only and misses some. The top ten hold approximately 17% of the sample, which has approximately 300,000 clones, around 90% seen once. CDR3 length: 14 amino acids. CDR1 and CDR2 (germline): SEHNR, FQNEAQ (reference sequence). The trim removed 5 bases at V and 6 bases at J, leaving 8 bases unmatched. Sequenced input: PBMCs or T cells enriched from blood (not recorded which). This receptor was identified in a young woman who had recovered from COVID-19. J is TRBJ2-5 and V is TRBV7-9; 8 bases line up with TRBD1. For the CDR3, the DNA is TGTGCCAGCAGCCTGAAGACAGGGGTGAAGACCCAGTACTTC. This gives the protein CASSLKTGVKTQYF.